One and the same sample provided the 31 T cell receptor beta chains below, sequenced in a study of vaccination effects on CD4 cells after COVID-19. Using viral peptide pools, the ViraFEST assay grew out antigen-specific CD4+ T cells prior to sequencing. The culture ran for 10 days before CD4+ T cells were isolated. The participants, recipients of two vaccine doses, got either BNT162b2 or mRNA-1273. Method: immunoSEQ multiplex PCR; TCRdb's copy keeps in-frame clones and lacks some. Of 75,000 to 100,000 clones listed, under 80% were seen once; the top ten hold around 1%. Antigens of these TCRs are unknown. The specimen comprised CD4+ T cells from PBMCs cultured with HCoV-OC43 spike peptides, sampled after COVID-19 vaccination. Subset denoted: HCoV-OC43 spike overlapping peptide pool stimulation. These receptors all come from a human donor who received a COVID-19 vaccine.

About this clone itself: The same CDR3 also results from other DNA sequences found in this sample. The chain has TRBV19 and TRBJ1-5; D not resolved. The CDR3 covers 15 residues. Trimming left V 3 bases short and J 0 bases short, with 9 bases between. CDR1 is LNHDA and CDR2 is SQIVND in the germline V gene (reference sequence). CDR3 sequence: CASSISVISNQPQHF. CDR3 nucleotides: TGTGCCAGTAGTATTTCGGTGATTAGCAATCAGCCCCAGCATTTT. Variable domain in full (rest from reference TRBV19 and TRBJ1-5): DGGITQSPKYLFRKEGQNVTLSCEQNLNHDAMYWYRQDPGQGLRLIYYSQIVNDFQKGDIAEGYSVSREKKESFPLTVTSAQKNPTAFYLCASSISVISNQPQHFGDGTRLSIL.

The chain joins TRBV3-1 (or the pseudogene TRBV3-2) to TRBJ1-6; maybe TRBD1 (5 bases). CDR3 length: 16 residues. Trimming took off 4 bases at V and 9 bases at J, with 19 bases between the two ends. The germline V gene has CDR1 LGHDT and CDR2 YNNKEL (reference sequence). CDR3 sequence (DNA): TGTGCCAGCAGCCTTTATTTCGGGACGGGAGGTTCACCCCTCCACTTT. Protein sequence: CASSLYFGTGGSPLHF.

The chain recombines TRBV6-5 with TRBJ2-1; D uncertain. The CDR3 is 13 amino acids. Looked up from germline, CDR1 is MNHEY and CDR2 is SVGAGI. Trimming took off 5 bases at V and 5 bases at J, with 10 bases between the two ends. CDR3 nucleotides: TGTGCCAGCAGTCCCGACTCTAACAATGAGCAGTTCTTC. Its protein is CASSPDSNNEQFF.

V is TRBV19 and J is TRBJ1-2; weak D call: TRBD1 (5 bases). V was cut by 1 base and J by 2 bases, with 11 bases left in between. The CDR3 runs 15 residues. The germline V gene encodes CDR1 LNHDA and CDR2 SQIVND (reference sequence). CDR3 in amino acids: CASSIAGPENYGYTF. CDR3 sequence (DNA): TGTGCCAGTAGTATAGCAGGGCCCGAAAACTATGGCTACACCTTC.

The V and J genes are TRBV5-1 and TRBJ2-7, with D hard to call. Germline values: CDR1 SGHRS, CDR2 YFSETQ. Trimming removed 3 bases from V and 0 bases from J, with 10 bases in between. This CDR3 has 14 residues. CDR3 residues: CASSSGPSSYEQYV. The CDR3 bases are TGCGCCAGCAGCTCTGGCCCTAGCTCCTACGAGCAGTACGTC.

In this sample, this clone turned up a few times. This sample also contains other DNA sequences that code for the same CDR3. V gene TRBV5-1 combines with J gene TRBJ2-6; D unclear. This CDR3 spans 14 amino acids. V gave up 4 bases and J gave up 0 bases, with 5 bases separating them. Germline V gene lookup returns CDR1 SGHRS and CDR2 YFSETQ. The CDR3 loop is CASSIYSGANVLTF. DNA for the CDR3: TGCGCCAGCAGCATTTACTCTGGGGCCAACGTCCTGACTTTC.

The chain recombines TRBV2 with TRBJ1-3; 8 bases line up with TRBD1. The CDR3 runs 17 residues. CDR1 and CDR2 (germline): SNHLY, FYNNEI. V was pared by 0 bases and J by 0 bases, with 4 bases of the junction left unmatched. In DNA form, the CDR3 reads TGTGCCAGCAGTGAAGCTGGACAGGGTCCCTCTGGAAACACCATATATTTT. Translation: CASSEAGQGPSGNTIYF.

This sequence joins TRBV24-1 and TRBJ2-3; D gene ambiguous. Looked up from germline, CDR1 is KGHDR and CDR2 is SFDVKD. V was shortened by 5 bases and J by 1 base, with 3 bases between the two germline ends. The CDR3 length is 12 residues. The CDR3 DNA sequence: TGTGCCACCAGTGGTGGCACAGATACGCAGTATTTT. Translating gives CATSGGTDTQYF.

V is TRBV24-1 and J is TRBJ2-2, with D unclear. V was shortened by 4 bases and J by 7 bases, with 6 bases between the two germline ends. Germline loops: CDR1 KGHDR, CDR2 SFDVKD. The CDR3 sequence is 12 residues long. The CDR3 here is CATSETSGELFF. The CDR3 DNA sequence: TGTGCCACCAGTGAAACGAGCGGGGAGCTGTTTTTT.

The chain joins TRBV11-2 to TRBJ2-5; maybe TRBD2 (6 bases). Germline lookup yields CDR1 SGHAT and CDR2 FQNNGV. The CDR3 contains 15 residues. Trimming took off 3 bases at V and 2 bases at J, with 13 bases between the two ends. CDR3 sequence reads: CASSFSTSLQETQYF. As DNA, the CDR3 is TGTGCCAGCAGCTTCTCCACTAGCCTGCAAGAGACCCAGTACTTC. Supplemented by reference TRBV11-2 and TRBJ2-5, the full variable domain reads EAGVAQSPRYKIIEKRQSVAFWCNPISGHATLYWYQQILGQGPKLLIQFQNNGVVDDSQLPKDRFSAERLKGVDSTLKIQPAKLEDSAVYLCASSFSTSLQETQYFGPGTRLLVL.

The CDR3 spells CASSPGQGRNTEAFF. The CDR3 bases are TGTGCCAGCTCACCTGGACAGGGGCGAAACACTGAAGCTTTCTTT. The chain recombines TRBV18 with TRBJ1-1, with TRBD1 identical over 9 bases. Germline assignment: CDR1 KGHSH and CDR2 LQKENI. The CDR3 contains 15 residues. V was pared by 3 bases and J by 2 bases, with 4 bases of the junction left unmatched.

CDR3 region: CASSPGPTEAFF. For the CDR3, the DNA is TGTGCCAGCTCACCAGGGCCCACTGAAGCTTTCTTT. The V gene is TRBV18, the J gene TRBJ1-1; no reliable D call. Trimming pared 2 bases from V and 4 bases from J, leaving 5 bases between. The CDR3 extends over 12 amino acids. Germline V gene sequence: CDR1 KGHSH, CDR2 LQKENI.

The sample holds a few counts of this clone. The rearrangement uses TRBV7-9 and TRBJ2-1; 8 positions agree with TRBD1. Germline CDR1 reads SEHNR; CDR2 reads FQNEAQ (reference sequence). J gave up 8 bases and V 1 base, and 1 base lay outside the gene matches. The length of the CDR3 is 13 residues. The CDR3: CASSLEQGDEQFF. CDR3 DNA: TGTGCCAGCAGCTTAGAACAGGGGGATGAGCAGTTCTTC.

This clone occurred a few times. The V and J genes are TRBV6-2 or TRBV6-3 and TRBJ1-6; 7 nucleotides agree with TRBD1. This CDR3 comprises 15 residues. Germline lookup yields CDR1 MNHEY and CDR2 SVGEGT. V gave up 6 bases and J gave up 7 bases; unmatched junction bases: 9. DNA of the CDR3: TGTGCCAGCAGCTTGACAGGGATAAGCAATTCACCCCTCCACTTT. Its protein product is CASSLTGISNSPLHF.

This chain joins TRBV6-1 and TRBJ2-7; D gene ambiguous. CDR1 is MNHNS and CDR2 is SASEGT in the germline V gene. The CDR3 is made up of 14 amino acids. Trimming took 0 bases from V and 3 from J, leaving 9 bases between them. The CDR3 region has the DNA TGTGCCAGCAGTGAAGCCCCACAGATCTACGAGCAGTACGTC. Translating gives CASSEAPQIYEQYV.

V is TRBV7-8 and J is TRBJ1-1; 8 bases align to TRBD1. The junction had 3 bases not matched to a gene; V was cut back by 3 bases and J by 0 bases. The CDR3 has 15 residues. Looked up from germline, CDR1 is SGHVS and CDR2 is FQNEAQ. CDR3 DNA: TGTGCCAGCAGCTTGGACAGGGTCATGAACACTGAAGCTTTCTTT. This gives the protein CASSLDRVMNTEAFF.

The CDR3 sequence: CASRQDGSNQPQHF. In nucleotides, the CDR3 is TGTGCCAGCAGGCAGGACGGTAGCAATCAGCCCCAGCATTTT. This chain connects TRBV2 to TRBJ1-5; D is unresolved. The CDR3 spans 14 residues. The germline gives CDR1 SNHLY, CDR2 FYNNEI. The V gene lost 6 bases and the J gene lost 0 bases, with 9 bases spanning the gap.

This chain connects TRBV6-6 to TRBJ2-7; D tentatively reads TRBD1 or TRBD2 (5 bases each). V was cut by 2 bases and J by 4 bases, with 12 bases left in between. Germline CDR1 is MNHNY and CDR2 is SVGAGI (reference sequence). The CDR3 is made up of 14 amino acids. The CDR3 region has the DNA TGTGCCAGCAGTTACGGGCCCGGGGCTTACGAGCAGTACGTC. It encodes CASSYGPGAYEQYV.

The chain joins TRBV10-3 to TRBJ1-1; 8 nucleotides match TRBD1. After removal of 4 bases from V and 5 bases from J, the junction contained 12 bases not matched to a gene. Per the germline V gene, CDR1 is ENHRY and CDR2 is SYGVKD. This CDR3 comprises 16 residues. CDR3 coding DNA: TGTGCCATCAGTGGAGGGCAGGGGGCTCTGGGAACTGAAGCTTTCTTT. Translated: CAISGGQGALGTEAFF.

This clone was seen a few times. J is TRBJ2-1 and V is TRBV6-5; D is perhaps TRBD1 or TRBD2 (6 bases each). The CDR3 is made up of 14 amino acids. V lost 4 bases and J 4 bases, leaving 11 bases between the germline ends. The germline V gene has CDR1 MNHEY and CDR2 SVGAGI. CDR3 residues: CASSFRGGYNEQFF. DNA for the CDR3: TGTGCCAGCAGTTTCAGGGGAGGATACAATGAGCAGTTCTTC.

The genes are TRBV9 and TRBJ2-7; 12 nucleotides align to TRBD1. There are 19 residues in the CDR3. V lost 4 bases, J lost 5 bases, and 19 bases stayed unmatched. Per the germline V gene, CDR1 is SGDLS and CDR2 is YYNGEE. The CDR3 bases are TGTGCCAGCAGCTCACGAAGGGGACAGGGGGCGCGGCTATGCGACGAGCAGTACGTC. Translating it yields CASSSRRGQGARLCDEQYV.

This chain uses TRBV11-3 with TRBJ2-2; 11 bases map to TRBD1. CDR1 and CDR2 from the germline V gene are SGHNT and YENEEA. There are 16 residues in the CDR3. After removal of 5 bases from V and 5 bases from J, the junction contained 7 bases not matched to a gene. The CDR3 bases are TGTGCCAGCAGCCCTGGACAGGGGGCGAGAACCGGGGAGCTGTTTTTT. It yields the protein CASSPGQGARTGELFF. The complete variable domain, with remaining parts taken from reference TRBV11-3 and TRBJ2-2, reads EAGVVQSPRYKIIEKKQPVAFWCNPISGHNTLYWYLQNLGQGPELLIRYENEEAVDDSQLPKDRFSAERLKGVDSTLKIQPAELGDSAVYLCASSPGQGARTGELFFGEGSRLTVL.

The CDR3 reads CASRRRNYGYTF. CDR3 bases: TGCGCCAGCAGACGAAGGAACTATGGCTACACCTTC. This chain uses TRBV10-1 with TRBJ1-2; D ambiguous. V dropped 6 bases and J dropped 2 bases, with 7 bases sitting between them. The CDR3 runs 12 residues. Germline V gene sequence: CDR1 WNHNN, CDR2 SYGVQD (reference sequence).

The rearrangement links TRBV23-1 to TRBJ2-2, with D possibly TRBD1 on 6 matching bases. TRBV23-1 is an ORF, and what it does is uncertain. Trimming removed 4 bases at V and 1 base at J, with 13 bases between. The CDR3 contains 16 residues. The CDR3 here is CASSLPGQMNTGELFF. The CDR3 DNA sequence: TGCGCCAGCAGTCTCCCGGGACAAATGAACACCGGGGAGCTGTTTTTT.

CDR3 amino acids: CASTSWGEETQYF. As DNA, the CDR3 is TGTGCCAGCACCAGCTGGGGGGAAGAGACCCAGTACTTC. The chain recombines TRBV27 with TRBJ2-5; the D gene is possibly TRBD2 (6 bases). CDR3 length: 13 residues. Trimming took off 7 bases at V and 3 bases at J, with 12 bases between the two ends. Germline CDR1 and CDR2: MNHEY and SMNVEV (reference sequence).

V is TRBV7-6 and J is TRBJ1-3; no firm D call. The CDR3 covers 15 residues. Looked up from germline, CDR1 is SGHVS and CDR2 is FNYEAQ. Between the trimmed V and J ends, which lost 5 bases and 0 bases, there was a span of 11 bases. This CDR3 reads CASSVQASSGNTIYF. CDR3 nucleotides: TGTGCCAGCAGCGTTCAGGCGTCCTCTGGAAACACCATATATTTT.

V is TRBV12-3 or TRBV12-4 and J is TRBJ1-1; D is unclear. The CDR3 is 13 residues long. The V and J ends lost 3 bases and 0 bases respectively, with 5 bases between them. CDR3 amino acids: CASSFQVNTEAFF. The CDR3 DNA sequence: TGTGCCAGCAGTTTCCAAGTGAACACTGAAGCTTTCTTT.

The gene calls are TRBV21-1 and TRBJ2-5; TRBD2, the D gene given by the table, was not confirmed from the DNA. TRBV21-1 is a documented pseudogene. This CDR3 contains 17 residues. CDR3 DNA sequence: TGTGCCAGCAGACAACCCGGGGGGCCGTTATCTCGGGAGACCCAGTACTTC. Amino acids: CASRQPGGPLSRETQYF.

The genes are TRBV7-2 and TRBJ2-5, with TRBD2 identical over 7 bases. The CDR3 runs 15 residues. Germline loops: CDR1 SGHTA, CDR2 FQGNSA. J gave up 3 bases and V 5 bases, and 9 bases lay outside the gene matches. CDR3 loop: CASSQRLAFEETQYF. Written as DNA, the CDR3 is TGTGCCAGCAGCCAACGACTAGCTTTTGAAGAGACCCAGTACTTC.

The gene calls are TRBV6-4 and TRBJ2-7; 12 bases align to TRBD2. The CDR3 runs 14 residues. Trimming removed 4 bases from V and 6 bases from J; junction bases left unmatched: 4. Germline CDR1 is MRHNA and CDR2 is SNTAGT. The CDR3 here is CASSGSSGGVEQYV. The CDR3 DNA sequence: TGTGCCAGCAGTGGATCTAGCGGGGGGGTCGAGCAGTACGTC.

The CDR3 protein is CASSLRPGHNEQFF. DNA for the CDR3: TGTGCCAGCAGCTTACGACCGGGACACAATGAGCAGTTCTTC. This chain uses TRBV7-2 with TRBJ2-1; TRBD1 or TRBD2 may be the D gene (5 bases each). Germline V gene lookup returns CDR1 SGHTA and CDR2 FQGNSA. The CDR3 runs 14 residues. V shed 2 bases and J shed 5 bases, with 10 bases lying between them. The full variable domain, its missing parts supplied by reference TRBV7-2 and TRBJ2-1, is GAGVSQSPSNKVTEKGKDVELRCDPISGHTALYWYRQSLGQGLEFLIYFQGNSAPDKSGLPSDRFSAERTGGSVSTLTIQRTQQEDSAVYLCASSLRPGHNEQFFGPGTRLTVL.